The clone carrying this T cell receptor beta chain was detected only a few times. What it binds is not known. TCRdb called the reads again in MiXCR, with one record for every CDR3 protein. Of about 20,000 distinct CDR3 sequences listed, 42% were seen once; the top ten hold around 96%. This entry is derived from a study of T cell repertoires in cytomegalovirus infection. Study at large: TCR beta signatures that were public indicated CMV infection and matching HLA type.

V was trimmed by 4 bases and J by 1 base, leaving 23 bases between them. Per the germline V gene, CDR1 is SEHNR and CDR2 is FQNEAQ (reference sequence). The CDR3 length is 20 residues. This clonotype was sampled from a human donor in good health (CMV status not recorded). Some clones in this sample may be carry-over from other donors' samples. The sample here was CD8+ T cells from cultured PBMCs, taken from culture after CMV antigen stimulation. The rearrangement links TRBV7-9 to TRBJ2-6; perhaps TRBD1 as D (7 bases). CDR3 sequence reads: CASSSALQGKGLSGANVLTF. CDR3 nucleotides: TGTGCCAGCAGCTCCGCCCTACAGGGGAAGGGACTGTCTGGGGCCAACGTCCTGACTTTC.